The 12 T cell receptor beta chains in this list originate from one sample, sequenced in a study of shared clonotypes between healthy human individuals (dated by TCRdb to about 2020). Receptor libraries were prepared by the immunoSEQ multiplex PCR assay. This is the immuneACCESS table as TCRdb keeps it, with only in-frame sequences that have V and J called. A part of the clones is gone; compared with another copy, unresolved V genes explain less than half, and the rest is unexplained. The sample table lists millions of clones, 85% to 95% of them with a count of one. The top ten clones comprise approximately 0.13% of the sample. The sequenced sample was naive CD4+ T cells sorted from blood. Interpreted using the paper, the cell subset or site label stands for: CD45RA+ positively selected. The source is a man in his late teens or twenties in good health.

In the case of this clone: This sample also contains other DNA sequences that code for the same CDR3. V is TRBV18 and J is TRBJ1-2; 12 positions match TRBD1. Looked up from germline, CDR1 is KGHSH and CDR2 is LQKENI. CDR3 length: 15 amino acids. The junction had 4 bases not matched to a gene; V was cut back by 0 bases and J by 8 bases. This chain's CDR3 is CASSPPGQGADGYTF. CDR3 coding DNA: TGTGCCAGCTCACCACCGGGACAGGGGGCTGACGGCTACACCTTC.

As for this clone: Other DNA sequences from this sample encode an identical CDR3 as well. The rearrangement uses TRBV25-1 and TRBJ1-2, with a possible D match to TRBD1 (5 bases). This CDR3 comprises 12 residues. The V end lost 6 bases, the J end lost 2 bases, and 7 bases lay between the germline ends. Germline CDR1 and CDR2: MGHDK and SYGVNS. The CDR3 coding sequence is TGTGCCAGCAGCGACAGCAACTATGGCTACACCTTC. Encoded protein: CASSDSNYGYTF.

The chain joins TRBV4-2 to TRBJ2-7, with TRBD2 matching over 12 bases. Germline V gives CDR1 LGHNA, CDR2 YNFKEQ. This CDR3 comprises 17 residues. Germline trimming cut 2 bases from V and 5 bases from J; bases unmatched to any gene: 10. Here the CDR3 reads CASSQIFPSGGADEQYF. For the CDR3, the DNA is TGTGCCAGCAGCCAAATATTCCCTAGCGGGGGGGCCGACGAGCAGTACTTC.

This chain uses TRBV20-1 with TRBJ2-7; no clear D. The CDR3 extends over 11 amino acids. Germline CDR1 is DFQATT and CDR2 is SNEGSKA (reference sequence). V lost 6 bases, J lost 4 bases, and 10 bases lay in between. The CDR3 region is CSATERYEQYF. For the CDR3, the DNA is TGCAGTGCAACTGAGAGGTACGAGCAGTACTTC.

This clone was counted once. This rearrangement joins TRBV7-2 to TRBJ2-7, with TRBD2 matching over 7 bases. The CDR3 runs to 13 residues. Germline-derived CDR1 and CDR2 are SGHTA and FQGNSA. V lost 8 bases to trimming and J lost 2 bases; unmatched junction nucleotides: 6. The CDR3 nucleotides are TGTGCCAGCGGGGGACTACCTCCCTACGAGCAGTACTTC. As protein: CASGGLPPYEQYF.

For this clone: Other DNA sequences from this sample encode an identical CDR3 as well. This rearrangement joins TRBV9 to TRBJ2-1, with unresolved D. V lost 0 bases and J lost 0, with 4 bases in between. The CDR3 covers 14 residues. Per germline, CDR1 SGDLS and CDR2 YYNGEE. CDR3 protein: CASSVAGSYNEQFF. CDR3 nucleotides: TGTGCCAGCAGCGTAGCTGGCTCCTACAATGAGCAGTTCTTC.

This CDR3 reads CASLTQGMNTEAFF. The CDR3 DNA reads TGTGCCAGCCTTACTCAGGGTATGAACACTGAAGCTTTCTTT. The rearrangement joins TRBV28 to TRBJ1-1; D may be TRBD1 (5 bases). The germline V gene encodes CDR1 MDHEN and CDR2 SYDVKM. Trimming shortened V by 8 bases and J by 0 bases, and 13 bases separated the two germline ends. This CDR3 has 14 amino acids.

The chain links TRBV19 to TRBJ2-2, with D perhaps given as TRBD1 or TRBD2 (5 bases each). Per germline, CDR1 LNHDA and CDR2 SQIVND (reference sequence). V lost 0 bases, J lost 5 bases, and 7 bases lay in between. The CDR3 length is 14 residues. The CDR3 nucleotides are TGTGCCAGTAGTATAGACGGGGCTACCGGGGAGCTGTTTTTT. It is translated as CASSIDGATGELFF.

This clone was seen only a few times. The genes are TRBV2 and TRBJ1-5; a possible D gene is TRBD1 (6 bases). Germline CDR1 reads SNHLY; CDR2 reads FYNNEI. The V end lost 4 bases, the J end lost 6 bases, and 19 bases lay between the germline ends. The CDR3 contains 16 residues. Written as DNA, the CDR3 is TGTGCCAGCAGTGCAGGACCAAGGGGGGCGAGTCAGCCCCAGCATTTT. Protein: CASSAGPRGASQPQHF. The whole variable domain, remainder taken from reference TRBV2 and TRBJ1-5, is EPEVTQTPSHQVTQMGQEVILRCVPISNHLYFYWYRQILGQKVEFLVSFYNNEISEKSEIFDDQFSVERPDGSNFTLKIRSTKLEDSAMYFCASSAGPRGASQPQHFGDGTRLSIL.

The genes are TRBV4-1 and TRBJ1-6; TRBD1 might be the D (5 bases). V was clipped by 0 bases and J by 5 bases, with 11 bases between them. The CDR3 covers 16 residues. CDR1 is MGHRA, CDR2 YSYEKL, per germline. CDR3 nucleotides: TGCGCCAGCAGCCAAGATGTTACGGGACATAATTCACCCCTCCACTTT. This codes for CASSQDVTGHNSPLHF.

The CDR3: CASSLSTGKVQNIQYF. CDR3 bases: TGTGCCAGCAGCTTATCGACAGGGAAGGTCCAAAACATTCAGTACTTC. The V gene is TRBV7-8, the J gene TRBJ2-4; 7 nucleotides agree with TRBD1. The CDR3 is made up of 16 amino acids. Per the germline V gene, CDR1 is SGHVS and CDR2 is FQNEAQ. V gave up 2 bases and J gave up 5 bases; unmatched junction bases: 9.

In this sample, this clone turned up once. The chain recombines TRBV5-4 with TRBJ2-1; TRBD1 is a possible D gene (5 bases). Germline V gives CDR1 SGHNT, CDR2 YYREEE (reference sequence). This CDR3 has 15 amino acids. The ends were cut back, 4 bases at V and 5 bases at J, with 16 bases in the middle. The CDR3 nucleotides are TGTGCCAGCAGCCCTGACAGTCTGGGGAACAATGAGCAGTTCTTC. This encodes CASSPDSLGNNEQFF.